Below are 7 T cell receptor beta chains sequenced from a single sample in a study of human CD8 memory T cell subsets. UMI-labeled 5' RACE was used, and it produced the TCR beta libraries. TCRdb processed the 5' RACE reads again and assigns one entry to each CDR3 protein, with no DNA. Recorded for this sample: roughly 4,200 distinct CDR3 sequences. Sample: CD8+ effector memory T cells (TEM) sorted from PBMCs. The subset was: effector memory CD8 T cells, CCR7- CD45RO+ CD95+. Source of these receptors: a human donor in good health.

This chain's CDR3 is CASSPTSGGPLFPYNEQFF. The genes are TRBV6-6 and TRBJ2-1; the TCRdb call, TRBD2, lacks DNA for checking. The germline V gene encodes CDR1 MNHNY and CDR2 SVGAGI (reference sequence). The CDR3 runs to 19 residues.

Considering frequency, this clonotype is medium-sized. The chain joins TRBV28 to TRBJ2-1. CDR1 and CDR2 from the germline V gene are MDHEN and SYDVKM. The CDR3 covers 14 residues. This CDR3 is CASRPDSSYNEQFF. The complete variable domain, with remaining parts taken from reference TRBV28 and TRBJ2-1, reads DVKVTQSSRYLVKRTGEKVFLECVQDMDHENMFWYRQDPGLGLRLIYFSYDVKMKEKGDIPEGYSVSREKKERFSLILESASTNQTSMYLCASRPDSSYNEQFFGPGTRLTVL.

The V call is TRBV29-1, the J call TRBJ2-7; TCRdb selects TRBD2, and the lack of DNA leaves this call unchecked. Per germline, CDR1 SQVTM and CDR2 ANQGSEA. The CDR3 runs 14 residues. CDR3 amino acids: CSVSNSGRTYEQYF.

The V gene is TRBV29-1, the J gene TRBJ1-1; no DNA is available, so the TRBD1 call from TCRdb remains unchecked. Germline CDR1 is SQVTM and CDR2 is ANQGSEA. CDR3 length equals 14 residues. CDR3 sequence reads: CSVITGGGGTEAFF.

The chain links TRBV27 to TRBJ1-5; without DNA, the TCRdb call of TRBD1 cannot be checked. The CDR3 has 14 residues. The germline V gene has CDR1 MNHEY and CDR2 SMNVEV (reference sequence). The chain's CDR3 is CASSPTGVYQPQHF.

This chain connects TRBV6-6 to TRBJ2-7; TCRdb returns TRBD2, unconfirmable since there is no DNA. Germline assignment: CDR1 MNHNY and CDR2 SVGAGI (reference sequence). The CDR3 extends over 17 amino acids. This chain's CDR3 is CASSGSFLGLAGYEQYF.

The CDR3 sequence: CASSLGSGVFNEQFF. The genes are TRBV5-4 and TRBJ2-1; the D call of TRBD2 rests on TCRdb alone, since no DNA is present to check it. This CDR3 spans 15 amino acids. Looked up from germline, CDR1 is SGHNT and CDR2 is YYREEE (reference sequence).